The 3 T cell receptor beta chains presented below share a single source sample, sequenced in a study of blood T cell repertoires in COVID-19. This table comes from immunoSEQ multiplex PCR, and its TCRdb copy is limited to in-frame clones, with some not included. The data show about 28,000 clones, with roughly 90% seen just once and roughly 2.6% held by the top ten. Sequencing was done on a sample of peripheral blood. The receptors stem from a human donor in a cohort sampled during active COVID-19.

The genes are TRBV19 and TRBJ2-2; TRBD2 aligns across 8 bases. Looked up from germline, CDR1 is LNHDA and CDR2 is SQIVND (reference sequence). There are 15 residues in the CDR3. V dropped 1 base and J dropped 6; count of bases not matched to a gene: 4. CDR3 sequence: CASSIVGGAAGELFF. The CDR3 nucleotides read TGTGCCAGTAGTATAGTCGGGGGGGCCGCCGGGGAGCTGTTTTTT. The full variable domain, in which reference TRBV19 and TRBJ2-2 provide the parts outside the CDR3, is DGGITQSPKYLFRKEGQNVTLSCEQNLNHDAMYWYRQDPGQGLRLIYYSQIVNDFQKGDIAEGYSVSREKKESFPLTVTSAQKNPTAFYLCASSIVGGAAGELFFGEGSRLTVL.

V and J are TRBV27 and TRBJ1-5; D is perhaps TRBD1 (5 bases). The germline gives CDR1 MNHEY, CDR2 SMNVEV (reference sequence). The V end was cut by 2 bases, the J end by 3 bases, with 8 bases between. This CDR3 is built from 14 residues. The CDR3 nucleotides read TGTGCCAGCAGTTTAAGACAGTTCAATCAGCCCCAGCATTTT. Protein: CASSLRQFNQPQHF.

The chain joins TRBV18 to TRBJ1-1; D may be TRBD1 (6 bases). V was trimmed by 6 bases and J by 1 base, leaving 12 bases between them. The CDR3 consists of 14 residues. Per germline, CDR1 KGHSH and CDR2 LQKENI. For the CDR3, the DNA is TGTGCCAGCTCCCTCCGGACAGAGAACACTGAAGCTTTCTTT. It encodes CASSLRTENTEAFF.